This T cell receptor beta chain comes out of a study of T cell repertoires in cytomegalovirus infection. Study information: Signatures in public TCR beta sequences pointed to both CMV infection and matching HLA type. Study-wide points: HLA-C-restricted CMV-specific TCR beta clonotypes prevailed in the ex vivo response.

With respect to this clonotype: Its specificity is not known.

TCRdb reprocessed the reads with MiXCR, giving one entry per CDR3 protein. The table lists some 600,000 distinct CDR3 sequences, approximately 24% of them singletons. This CDR3 contains 13 residues. Germline values: CDR1 SGHKS, CDR2 YYEKEE (reference sequence). With 2 bases removed from V and 8 bases from J, the gap between germline ends came to 11 bases. The clonotype originates from a human donor in good health (CMV status not recorded). Some clones in this sample may be carry-over from other donors' samples. The specimen was CD8+ T cells from PBMCs. The chain couples TRBV5-5 to TRBJ2-1; D unclear. The CDR3 region has the DNA TGTGCCAGCAGCTTCGGATTCGACGATGAGCAGTTCTTC. Translation: CASSFGFDDEQFF.